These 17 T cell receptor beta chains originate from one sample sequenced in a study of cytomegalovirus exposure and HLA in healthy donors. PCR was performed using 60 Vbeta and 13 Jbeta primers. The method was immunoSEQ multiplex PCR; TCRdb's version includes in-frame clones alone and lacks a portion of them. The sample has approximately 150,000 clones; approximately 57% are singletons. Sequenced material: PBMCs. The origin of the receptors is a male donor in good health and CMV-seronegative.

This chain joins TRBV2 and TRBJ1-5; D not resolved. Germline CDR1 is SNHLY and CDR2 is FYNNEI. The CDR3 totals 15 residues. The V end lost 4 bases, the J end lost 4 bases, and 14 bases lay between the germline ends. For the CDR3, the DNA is TGTGCCAGCAGTGGTGCCAGAAATTTTAATCAGCCCCAGCATTTT. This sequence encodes CASSGARNFNQPQHF.

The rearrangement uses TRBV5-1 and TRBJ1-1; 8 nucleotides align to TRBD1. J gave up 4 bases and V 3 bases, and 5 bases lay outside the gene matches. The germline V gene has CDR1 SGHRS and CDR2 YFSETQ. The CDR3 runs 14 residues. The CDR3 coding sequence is TGCGCCAGCAGCTCAGCAACAGGGGGCACTGAAGCTTTCTTT. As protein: CASSSATGGTEAFF.

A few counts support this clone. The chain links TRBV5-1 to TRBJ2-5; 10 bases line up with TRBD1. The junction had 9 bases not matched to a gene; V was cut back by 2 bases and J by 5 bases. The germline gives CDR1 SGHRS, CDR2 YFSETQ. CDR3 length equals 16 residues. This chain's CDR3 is CASSFAGTGAVETQYF. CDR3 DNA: TGCGCCAGCAGCTTCGCCGGGACAGGGGCTGTCGAGACCCAGTACTTC.

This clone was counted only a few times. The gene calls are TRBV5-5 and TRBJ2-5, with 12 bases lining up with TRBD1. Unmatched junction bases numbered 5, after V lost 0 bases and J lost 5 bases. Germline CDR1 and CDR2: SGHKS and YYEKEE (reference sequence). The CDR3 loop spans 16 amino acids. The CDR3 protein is CASSLERDRGQETQYF. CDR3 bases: TGTGCCAGCAGCTTGGAGCGGGACAGGGGGCAGGAGACCCAGTACTTC.

Here the CDR3 reads CASTLIGGYEQYF. The CDR3 nucleotides read TGTGCCAGCACTTTAATAGGGGGCTACGAGCAGTACTTC. The chain uses TRBV2 and TRBJ2-7; D might be TRBD1 (6 bases). This CDR3 spans 13 amino acids. Per germline, CDR1 SNHLY and CDR2 FYNNEI. V dropped 7 bases and J dropped 3 bases, with 13 bases sitting between them.

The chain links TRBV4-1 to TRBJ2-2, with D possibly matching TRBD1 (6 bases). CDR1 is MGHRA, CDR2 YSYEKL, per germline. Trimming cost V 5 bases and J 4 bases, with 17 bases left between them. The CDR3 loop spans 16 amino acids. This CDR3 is CASSYRDKRGTGELFF. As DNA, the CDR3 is TGCGCCAGCAGCTATCGGGACAAGAGAGGCACCGGGGAGCTGTTTTTT.

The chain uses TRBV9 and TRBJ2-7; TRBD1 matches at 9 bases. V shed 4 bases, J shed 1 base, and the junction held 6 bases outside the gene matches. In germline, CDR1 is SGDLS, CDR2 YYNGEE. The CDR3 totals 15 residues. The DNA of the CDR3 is TGTGCCAGCAGCCCAGGGACAGGGTCGTCCTACGAGCAGTACTTC. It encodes CASSPGTGSSYEQYF.

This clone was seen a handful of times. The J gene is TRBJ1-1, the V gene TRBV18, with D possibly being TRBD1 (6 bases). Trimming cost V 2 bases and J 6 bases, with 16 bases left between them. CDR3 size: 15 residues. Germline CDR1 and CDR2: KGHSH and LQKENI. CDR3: CASSPGAGGGSEAFF. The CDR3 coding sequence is TGTGCCAGCTCACCAGGGGCGGGGGGCGGATCTGAAGCTTTCTTT. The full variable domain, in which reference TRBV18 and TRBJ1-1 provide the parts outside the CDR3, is NAGVMQNPRHLVRRRGQEARLRCSPMKGHSHVYWYRQLPEEGLKFMVYLQKENIIDESGMPKERFSAEFPKEGPSILRIQQVVRGDSAAYFCASSPGAGGGSEAFFGQGTRLTVV.

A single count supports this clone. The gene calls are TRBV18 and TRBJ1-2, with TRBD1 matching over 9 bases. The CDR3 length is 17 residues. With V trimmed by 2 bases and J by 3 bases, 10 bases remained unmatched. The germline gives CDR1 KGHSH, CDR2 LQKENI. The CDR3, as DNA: TGTGCCAGCTCACCAATTGCCGGGGACAGGGTGGACTATGGCTACACCTTC. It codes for CASSPIAGDRVDYGYTF.

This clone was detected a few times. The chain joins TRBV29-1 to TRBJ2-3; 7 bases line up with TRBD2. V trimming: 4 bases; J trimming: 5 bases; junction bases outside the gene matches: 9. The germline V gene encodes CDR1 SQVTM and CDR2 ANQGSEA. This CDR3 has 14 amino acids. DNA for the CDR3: TGCAGCGTTGCACTTTGGGAGGGGATAGATACGCAGTATTTT. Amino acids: CSVALWEGIDTQYF.

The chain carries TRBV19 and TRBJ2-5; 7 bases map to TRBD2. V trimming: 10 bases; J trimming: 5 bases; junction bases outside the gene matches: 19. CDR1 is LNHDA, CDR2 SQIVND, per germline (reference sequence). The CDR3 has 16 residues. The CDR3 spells CATRSSILGGGETQYF. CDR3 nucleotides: TGTGCCACCCGATCCTCCATTTTGGGGGGAGGGGAGACCCAGTACTTC.

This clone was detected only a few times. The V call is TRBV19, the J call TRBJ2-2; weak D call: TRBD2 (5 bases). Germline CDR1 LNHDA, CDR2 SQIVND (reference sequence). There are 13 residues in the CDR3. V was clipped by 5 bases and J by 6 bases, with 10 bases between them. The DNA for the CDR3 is TGTGCCAGTAGTCCCGGGATAGCCGGGGAGCTGTTTTTT. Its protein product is CASSPGIAGELFF.

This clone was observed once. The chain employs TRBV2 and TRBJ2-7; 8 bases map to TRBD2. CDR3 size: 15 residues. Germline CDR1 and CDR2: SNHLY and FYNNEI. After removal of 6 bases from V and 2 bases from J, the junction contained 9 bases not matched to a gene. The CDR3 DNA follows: TGTGCCAGCAGGGCGACGGGGGGGGGCCCCTACGAGCAGTACTTC. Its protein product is CASRATGGGPYEQYF.

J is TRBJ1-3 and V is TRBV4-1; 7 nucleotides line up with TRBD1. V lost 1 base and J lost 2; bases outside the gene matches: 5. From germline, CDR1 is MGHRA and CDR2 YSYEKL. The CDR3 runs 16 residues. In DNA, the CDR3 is TGCGCCAGCAGCCAAGGACAGGGTATTCCTGGAAACACCATATATTTT. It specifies CASSQGQGIPGNTIYF.

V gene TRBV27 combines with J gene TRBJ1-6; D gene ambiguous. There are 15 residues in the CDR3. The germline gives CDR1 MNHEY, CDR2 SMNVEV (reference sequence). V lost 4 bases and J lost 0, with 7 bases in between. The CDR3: CASSSESSYNSPLHF. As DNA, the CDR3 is TGTGCCAGCAGTTCGGAGAGCTCCTATAATTCACCCCTCCACTTT.

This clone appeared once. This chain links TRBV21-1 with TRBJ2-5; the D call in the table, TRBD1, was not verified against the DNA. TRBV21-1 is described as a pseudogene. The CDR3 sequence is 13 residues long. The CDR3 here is CASVRGGQETQYF. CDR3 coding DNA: TGTGCCAGCGTCAGGGGTGGGCAAGAGACCCAGTACTTC.

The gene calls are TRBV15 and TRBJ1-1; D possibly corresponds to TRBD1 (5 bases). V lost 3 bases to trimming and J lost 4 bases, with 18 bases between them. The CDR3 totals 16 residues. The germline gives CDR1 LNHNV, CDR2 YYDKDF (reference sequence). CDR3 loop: CATSSAPGQGGTEAFF. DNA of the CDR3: TGTGCCACCAGCAGTGCCCCGGGGCAGGGAGGCACTGAAGCTTTCTTT. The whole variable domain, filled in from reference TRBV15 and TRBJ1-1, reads DAMVIQNPRYQVTQFGKPVTLSCSQTLNHNVMYWYQQKSSQAPKLLFHYYDKDFNNEADTPDNFQSRRPNTSFCFLDIRSPGLGDTAMYLCATSSAPGQGGTEAFFGQGTRLTVV.